This TCR beta chain was recorded in a study of cytomegalovirus exposure and HLA in healthy donors. The PCR used 60 Vbeta and 13 Jbeta primers. Method: immunoSEQ multiplex PCR; TCRdb's copy keeps in-frame clones and lacks some. This sample carries 25,000 to 40,000 clones, 65% of them seen once, and the ten largest clones take 20% to 25%. The sequence was collected from a man aged 50 to 60 in good health and CMV-seropositive. What was sequenced was PBMCs.

CDR3 sequence: CASSEEWQETQYF. CDR3 sequence (DNA): TGTGCCAGCAGTGAAGAGTGGCAAGAGACCCAGTACTTC. V and J are TRBV25-1 and TRBJ2-5; no reliable D call. The CDR3 is made up of 13 amino acids. Germline lookup yields CDR1 MGHDK and CDR2 SYGVNS. V dropped 2 bases and J dropped 2 bases, with 6 bases sitting between them. The full variable domain, its missing parts supplied by reference TRBV25-1 and TRBJ2-5, is EADIYQTPRYLVIGTGKKITLECSQTMGHDKMYWYQQDPGMELHLIHYSYGVNSTEKGDLSSESTVSRIRTEHFPLTLESARPSHTSQYLCASSEEWQETQYFGPGTRLLVL.